The T cell receptor (beta chain) described here comes from a study of graft-versus-host responses after intestinal transplantation. The overall study: Anti-thymocyte globulin was used for induction in all recipients, who then took tacrolimus and steroids for approximately three years. Overall study findings and caveats: Some patients had graft-donor T cell macrochimerism, and their allografts showed high graft-versus-host to host-versus-graft clonal ratios. In recipient marrow, GvH clones were found, and some appeared first in ileum or blood.

Remarks on this clone: No antigen is known for it.

The CDR3 runs to 14 residues. Germline CDR1 is SGDLS and CDR2 is YYNGEE. Trimming took 1 base from V and 0 from J, leaving 2 bases between them. TCRdb's copy holds only in-frame clones and misses some; the assay was immunoSEQ multiplex PCR. The table lists about 59,000 clones, 94% of them singletons. The specimen comprised unstimulated CD4+ T cells sorted from spleen or lymph node cells, sampled before transplant. The TCR was taken from a human donor who was the organ donor for an intestinal transplant. The V gene is TRBV9, the J gene TRBJ2-6; D unresolved. CDR3 nucleotides: TGTGCCAGCAGCGTAACCTCTGGGGCCAACGTCCTGACTTTC. Protein product: CASSVTSGANVLTF.